The 32 T cell receptor beta chains below come from one sample, sequenced in a study of blood T cell repertoires in COVID-19. Sequencing used immunoSEQ multiplex PCR; TCRdb keeps in-frame clones, though not all of them. This sample has 200,000 to 250,000 clones, with about four fifths found just once. The specimen sequenced was peripheral blood. These receptors came from a woman at least 80 years old with COVID-19, enrolled during active disease.

The rearrangement uses TRBV3-1 (or the pseudogene TRBV3-2) and TRBJ1-2; 8 bases match TRBD1. Trimming at V came to 4 bases and at J to 4 bases, leaving 8 bases not matched to a gene. Germline V gives CDR1 LGHDT, CDR2 YNNKEL (reference sequence). The CDR3 is 15 amino acids. The CDR3 protein is CASSPGRGTGYGYTF. CDR3 nucleotides: TGTGCCAGCAGCCCCGGTCGGGGGACAGGCTATGGCTACACCTTC.

The CDR3 region is CSASPLEGNQPQHF. The CDR3 coding sequence is TGCAGTGCTAGTCCCCTTGAGGGCAATCAGCCCCAGCATTTT. The V call is TRBV20-1, the J call TRBJ1-5; D unclear. Germline V gene lookup returns CDR1 DFQATT and CDR2 SNEGSKA (reference sequence). The V end was cut by 3 bases, the J end by 2 bases, with 11 bases between. This CDR3 comprises 14 residues.

V and J are TRBV9 and TRBJ2-7; D gene uncertain. Trimming stripped 0 bases from V and 6 bases from J, with 10 bases between. The CDR3 length is 13 residues. CDR1 is SGDLS, CDR2 YYNGEE, per germline. The CDR3 reads CASSVATVGEQYF. The CDR3 nucleotides are TGTGCCAGCAGCGTAGCAACGGTTGGCGAGCAGTACTTC.

The genes are TRBV2 and TRBJ2-5; 8 bases match TRBD1. CDR3 size: 15 residues. V gave up 0 bases and J gave up 5 bases; unmatched junction bases: 5. Germline CDR1 SNHLY, CDR2 FYNNEI. CDR3 sequence (DNA): TGTGCCAGCAGTGAAGCTCCAGGGGGCGCGGAGACCCAGTACTTC. It codes for CASSEAPGGAETQYF. Complete variable domain (other parts from reference TRBV2 and TRBJ2-5): EPEVTQTPSHQVTQMGQEVILRCVPISNHLYFYWYRQILGQKVEFLVSFYNNEISEKSEIFDDQFSVERPDGSNFTLKIRSTKLEDSAMYFCASSEAPGGAETQYFGPGTRLLVL.

The CDR3 sequence is CASTLTGGSGELFF. The DNA of the CDR3 is TGTGCCAGCACCCTGACAGGGGGCTCCGGGGAGCTGTTTTTT. The chain combines TRBV5-4 with TRBJ2-2, with TRBD1 identical over 10 bases. Germline CDR1 SGHNT, CDR2 YYREEE (reference sequence). The CDR3 is made up of 14 amino acids. V lost 6 bases to trimming and J lost 6 bases; unmatched junction nucleotides: 5.

The J gene is TRBJ1-1, the V gene TRBV19, with 9 bases lining up with TRBD1. From germline, CDR1 is LNHDA and CDR2 SQIVND (reference sequence). Trimming removed 6 bases from V and 0 bases from J; junction bases left unmatched: 2. CDR3 length: 14 amino acids. The CDR3 spells CASRRDRVNTEAFF. The CDR3 DNA is TGTGCCAGTAGACGGGACAGGGTGAACACTGAAGCTTTCTTT.

This sequence joins TRBV30 and TRBJ1-5; TRBD1 is a possible D gene (5 bases). The CDR3 covers 13 residues. The V gene's germline CDR1 is GTSNPN and CDR2 SVGIG (reference sequence). V lost 0 bases and J 7 bases, leaving 10 bases between the germline ends. The CDR3 reads CAWSVGGDQPQHF. The CDR3 DNA reads TGTGCCTGGAGTGTCGGGGGAGACCAGCCCCAGCATTTT. Filled out from reference TRBV30 and TRBJ1-5, the complete variable domain reads SQTIHQWPATLVQPVGSPLSLECTVEGTSNPNLYWYRQAAGRGLQLLFYSVGIGQISSEVPQNLSASRPQDRQFILSSKKLLLSDSGFYLCAWSVGGDQPQHFGDGTRLSIL.

The table lists this clone with a count of one. The rearrangement uses TRBV9 and TRBJ2-5; D might be TRBD2 (6 bases). With 4 bases removed from V and 4 bases from J, the gap between germline ends came to 17 bases. The CDR3 totals 15 residues. CDR1 is SGDLS, CDR2 YYNGEE, per germline. CDR3 sequence (DNA): TGTGCCAGCAGCCCCCGGAGGGGAGAGTCAGAGACCCAGTACTTC. Translated, it gives CASSPRRGESETQYF.

The chain couples TRBV5-1 to TRBJ2-7; possibly TRBD1 for D (5 bases). The V gene's germline CDR1 is SGHRS and CDR2 YFSETQ. Trimming pared 4 bases from V and 2 bases from J, leaving 13 bases between. CDR3 size: 14 residues. The CDR3 sequence is CASSPQDRTYEQYF. CDR3 bases: TGCGCCAGCAGCCCACAGGACCGAACCTACGAGCAGTACTTC.

The chain has TRBV7-2 and TRBJ2-3; tentatively, D is TRBD2 (5 bases). Germline V gives CDR1 SGHTA, CDR2 FQGNSA. Between the trimmed V and J ends, which lost 2 bases and 1 base, there was a span of 7 bases. The CDR3 is 14 amino acids. The CDR3 coding sequence is TGTGCCAGCAGCTTAAGGCGGGGCACAGATACGCAGTATTTT. Residues: CASSLRRGTDTQYF.

The J gene is TRBJ1-1, the V gene TRBV4-2; no firm D call. This CDR3 contains 14 residues. Trimming shortened V by 0 bases and J by 1 base, and 6 bases separated the two germline ends. Looked up from germline, CDR1 is LGHNA and CDR2 is YNFKEQ. The CDR3 nucleotides read TGTGCCAGCAGCCAAGAACAGCAGAACACTGAAGCTTTCTTT. It specifies CASSQEQQNTEAFF.

The chain combines TRBV5-6 with TRBJ1-5, with TRBD1 matching 7 bases. Germline lookup yields CDR1 SGHDT and CDR2 YYEEEE. The CDR3 length is 13 residues. The trim removed 5 bases at V and 7 bases at J, leaving 6 bases unmatched. The CDR3 region is CASSLTGRQPQHF. The CDR3 region has the DNA TGTGCCAGCAGTTTGACAGGGCGACAGCCCCAGCATTTT. Variable domain in full (rest from reference TRBV5-6 and TRBJ1-5): DAGVTQSPTHLIKTRGQQVTLRCSPKSGHDTVSWYQQALGQGPQFIFQYYEEEERQRGNFPDRFSGHQFPNYSSELNVNALLLGDSALYLCASSLTGRQPQHFGDGTRLSIL.

The chain links TRBV18 to TRBJ2-5; the match to TRBD1 covers 12 bases. Unmatched junction bases numbered 3, after V lost 3 bases and J lost 4 bases. CDR3 size: 15 residues. Germline V lookup: CDR1 KGHSH, CDR2 LQKENI. CDR3 sequence (DNA): TGTGCCAGCTCACCTCCGGGACAGGGGGCAGAGACCCAGTACTTC. Protein product: CASSPPGQGAETQYF.

The rearrangement joins TRBV7-2 to TRBJ2-4, with D possibly matching TRBD1 (6 bases). CDR1 is SGHTA and CDR2 is FQGNSA in the germline V gene. Trimming cost V 4 bases and J 5 bases, with 15 bases left between them. CDR3 length equals 15 residues. The CDR3 here is CASSSPTGTQNIQYF. The CDR3 DNA reads as TGTGCCAGCAGCTCACCTACAGGGACCCAAAACATTCAGTACTTC.

The rearrangement joins TRBV3-1 (or the pseudogene TRBV3-2) to TRBJ2-3; the D is unclear. This CDR3 contains 13 residues. V was clipped by 1 base and J by 0 bases, with 2 bases between them. Germline CDR1 reads LGHDT; CDR2 reads YNNKEL (reference sequence). CDR3 coding DNA: TGTGCCAGCAGCCAAGCTAGCACAGATACGCAGTATTTT. The encoded protein is CASSQASTDTQYF.

The gene calls are TRBV7-9 and TRBJ1-4, with 7 bases matching TRBD1. This CDR3 spans 15 amino acids. The germline CDR1 and CDR2 sequences are SEHNR and FQNEAQ (reference sequence). Trimming took 6 bases from V and 2 from J; bases not matched to a gene: 6. The CDR3 is CASSRGGGTNEKLFF. The CDR3, as DNA: TGTGCCAGCAGTCGAGGAGGGGGCACTAATGAAAAACTGTTTTTT.

Turning to this clone: Its ends do not fully match the called genes, so a read error is possible. J is TRBJ1-4 and V is TRBV19; 7 bases align to TRBD1. The CDR3 runs 14 residues. Germline loops: CDR1 LNHDA, CDR2 SQIVND (reference sequence). For the CDR3, the DNA is TGTGCCAGTGGGGGACAGCTTATCTATGATAAACTGTTTTTT. Translated, it gives CASGGQLIYDKLFF. The whole variable domain, remainder taken from reference TRBV19 and TRBJ1-4, is DGGITQSPKYLFRKEGQNVTLSCEQNLNHDAMYWYRQDPGQGLRLIYYSQIVNDFQKGDIAEGYSVSREKKESFPLTVTSAQKNPTAFYLCASGGQLIYDKLFFGSGTQLSVL.

The V call is TRBV28, the J call TRBJ1-2, with D possibly matching TRBD1 (5 bases). V gave up 5 bases and J gave up 8 bases, with 24 bases separating them. The germline CDR1 and CDR2 sequences are MDHEN and SYDVKM. This CDR3 is built from 16 residues. The DNA of the CDR3 is TGTGCCAGCAGTCGACCGGGGGGGATCCTTGTTAGCGGCTACACCTTC. Protein sequence: CASSRPGGILVSGYTF.

A few counts support this clone. V and J are TRBV9 and TRBJ2-1; D is perhaps TRBD2 (6 bases). Trimming removed 0 bases from V and 9 bases from J, with 10 bases in between. CDR1 and CDR2 (germline): SGDLS, YYNGEE. The CDR3 contains 13 residues. CDR3 nucleotide sequence: TGTGCCAGCAGCGTAGGGGACTTAGGTGAGCAGTTCTTC. As protein: CASSVGDLGEQFF.

The count of this clone is one. The chain carries TRBV2 and TRBJ1-2; D is ambiguous. The CDR3 has 13 amino acids. Germline-derived CDR1 and CDR2 are SNHLY and FYNNEI. The ends were cut back, 1 base at V and 3 bases at J, with 6 bases in the middle. The DNA of the CDR3 is TGTGCCAGCAGTGAAGAAGCGTACTATGGCTACACCTTC. Translated: CASSEEAYYGYTF.

This chain uses TRBV7-2 with TRBJ1-4, with TRBD1 identical over 8 bases. J was trimmed by 8 bases and V by 1 base; bases with no gene match: 6. The CDR3 is made up of 15 amino acids. CDR1 SGHTA and CDR2 FQGNSA come from the germline V gene. CDR3 region: CASSLGDRPGEKLFF. The CDR3 DNA sequence: TGTGCCAGCAGCTTAGGGGACAGGCCGGGGGAAAAACTGTTTTTT.

V gene TRBV30 combines with J gene TRBJ1-5; no clear D. Germline V gives CDR1 GTSNPN, CDR2 SVGIG (reference sequence). The germline V and J ends were trimmed by 3 bases and 13 bases, with 16 bases remaining between them. The CDR3 sequence is 12 residues long. The CDR3 spells CAWSDTQTAQHF. The CDR3 DNA is TGTGCCTGGAGCGACACCCAAACCGCACAGCATTTT. Filled out from reference TRBV30 and TRBJ1-5, the complete variable domain reads SQTIHQWPATLVQPVGSPLSLECTVEGTSNPNLYWYRQAAGRGLQLLFYSVGIGQISSEVPQNLSASRPQDRQFILSSKKLLLSDSGFYLCAWSDTQTAQHFGDGTRLSIL.

The CDR3 loop reads CASSTTTGNQQYF. In DNA, the CDR3 is TGTGCCAGCAGTACCACTACAGGGAACCAGCAGTACTTC. V is TRBV6-6 and J is TRBJ2-7; tentatively, D is TRBD1 (6 bases). The germline V gene encodes CDR1 MNHNY and CDR2 SVGAGI (reference sequence). The CDR3 loop spans 13 amino acids. The V end was cut by 5 bases, the J end by 8 bases, with 16 bases between.

CDR3 coding DNA: TGTGCCAGCAGCTCAGGTTCCCGCACAGATACGCAGTATTTT. Protein product: CASSSGSRTDTQYF. The genes are TRBV7-2 and TRBJ2-3; D remains unclear. Trimming stripped 4 bases from V and 1 base from J, with 9 bases between. CDR3 length: 14 residues. The germline V gene has CDR1 SGHTA and CDR2 FQGNSA.

The rearrangement joins TRBV18 to TRBJ2-1; D unresolved. The CDR3 covers 14 residues. Per the germline V gene, CDR1 is KGHSH and CDR2 is LQKENI. V gave up 1 base and J gave up 7 bases, with 11 bases separating them. CDR3 in DNA: TGTGCCAGCTCACCACAGATCTCCGGGAATGAGCAGTTCTTC. It specifies CASSPQISGNEQFF.

The V gene is TRBV5-6, the J gene TRBJ2-1; 7 bases fit TRBD2. CDR3 length equals 15 residues. Germline-derived CDR1 and CDR2 are SGHDT and YYEEEE. V lost 2 bases, J lost 6 bases, and 8 bases stayed unmatched. CDR3 protein: CASSLTGGSGNEQFF. Written as DNA, the CDR3 is TGTGCCAGCAGCTTAACGGGGGGAAGTGGCAATGAGCAGTTCTTC.

V gene TRBV19 combines with J gene TRBJ2-7; 12 bases match TRBD1. Trimming cost V 4 bases and J 12 bases; bases outside gene matches: 10. This CDR3 region has 14 residues. Looked up from germline, CDR1 is LNHDA and CDR2 is SQIVND (reference sequence). The CDR3 nucleotides read TGTGCCAGTAGTAAAGGGACAGGGGGCTCAGTACCGTACTTC. This codes for CASSKGTGGSVPYF.

The gene calls are TRBV5-1 and TRBJ1-4, with D uncertain. Trimming stripped 4 bases from V and 4 bases from J, with 17 bases between. CDR1 is SGHRS, CDR2 YFSETQ, per germline. The CDR3 spans 16 residues. The CDR3: CASSREPGISNEKLFF. Written as DNA, the CDR3 is TGCGCCAGCAGCCGGGAACCTGGAATCAGTAATGAAAAACTGTTTTTT.

The chain couples TRBV2 to TRBJ1-6, with TRBD1 identical over 9 bases. V lost 6 bases, J lost 7 bases, and 10 bases stayed unmatched. Germline V CDR1 and CDR2: SNHLY, FYNNEI. The CDR3 runs 16 residues. CDR3 protein: CASSPRQGVGNSPLHF. The CDR3 region has the DNA TGTGCCAGCAGCCCTAGACAGGGGGTTGGCAATTCACCCCTCCACTTT.

CDR3 coding DNA: TGCGCCAGCAGCTTGGAGGGAGGAGGGGCCAACGTCCTGACTTTC. Its protein product is CASSLEGGGANVLTF. This chain links TRBV5-1 with TRBJ2-6, with D tentatively TRBD2 (6 bases). Germline V CDR1 and CDR2: SGHRS, YFSETQ. Trimming stripped 0 bases from V and 4 bases from J, with 8 bases between. The CDR3 has 15 residues.

The chain links TRBV6-4 to TRBJ1-1; perhaps TRBD1 as D (5 bases). This CDR3 is built from 14 residues. V lost 2 bases and J 6 bases, leaving 13 bases between the germline ends. Germline CDR1 reads MRHNA; CDR2 reads SNTAGT. The DNA for the CDR3 is TGTGCCAGCAGTGACGTTCCAGGGCAGGCTGAAGCTTTCTTT. Translating gives CASSDVPGQAEAFF.

The V call is TRBV27, the J call TRBJ2-5; TRBD2 matches 7 bases. V shed 5 bases, J shed 5 bases, and the junction held 11 bases outside the gene matches. CDR3 length: 15 amino acids. Looked up from germline, CDR1 is MNHEY and CDR2 is SMNVEV (reference sequence). CDR3 sequence: CASSGQGGTWETQYF. CDR3 DNA sequence: TGTGCCAGCAGTGGTCAGGGAGGGACTTGGGAGACCCAGTACTTC.